These 18 T cell receptor beta chains originate from one sample sequenced in a study of blood T cells in healthy people across ages. Using a J-beta primer mix together with a sample-barcoded 5' primer, a second PCR was run for about 6 to 11 cycles. MiXCR was run by TCRdb on the 5' RACE reads, yielding one entry per CDR3 protein. The repertoire includes around 2 million distinct CDR3 sequences, about 39% of them detected once, and approximately 22% sits in the top ten. The sample comprised blood. The receptors shown here come from a human donor in good health.

This chain's CDR3 is CSARDRQGAIKNIQYF. In DNA form, the CDR3 reads TGCAGTGCTAGAGATAGACAGGGGGCGATTAAAAACATTCAGTACTTC. This chain links TRBV20-1 with TRBJ2-4, with 10 positions matching TRBD1. Germline lookup yields CDR1 DFQATT and CDR2 SNEGSKA (reference sequence). This CDR3 spans 16 amino acids. The V and J ends lost 0 bases and 4 bases, in that order; junction bases with no gene match: 6.

This clonotype was counted a few times. This chain links TRBV4-2 with TRBJ1-4; TRBD1 is a possible D gene (5 bases). The germline V gene encodes CDR1 LGHNA and CDR2 YNFKEQ. CDR3 length: 16 residues. Trimming stripped 5 bases from V and 6 bases from J, with 19 bases between. The CDR3: CASSEGIGEVDEKLFF. The CDR3 region has the DNA TGTGCCAGCAGCGAAGGGATAGGGGAAGTCGATGAAAAACTGTTTTTT.

On this clonotype itself: This CDR3 is missing its conserved last phenylalanine or tryptophan, likely due to a read error. The rearrangement uses TRBV4-3 and TRBJ2-7; D gene uncertain. The CDR3 extends over 17 amino acids. Deletions cut 1 base from V and 0 bases from J, with 16 bases between. Germline V lookup: CDR1 LGHNA, CDR2 YSLEER. This CDR3 is CASSQGPTESSSYEQYC. The CDR3 region has the DNA TGCGCCAGCAGCCAAGGTCCGACCGAATCTAGCTCCTACGAGCAGTACTGC.

As for this clonotype: A read error may be the cause here, since a much bigger clone is one base away. V is TRBV20-1 and J is TRBJ1-5, with D uncertain. Germline values: CDR1 DFQATT, CDR2 SNEGSKA (reference sequence). The CDR3 totals 15 residues. Trimming cost V 3 bases and J 6 bases, with 18 bases left between them. For the CDR3, the DNA is TGCAGTGCTAGTGCGGAGGCGCAGCTAGGTCAGCCCCAGCATTTT. Translated: CSASAEAQLGQPQHF.

The chain recombines TRBV27 with TRBJ1-5; no firm D call. The CDR3 is 13 residues long. Trimming left V 3 bases short and J 4 bases short, with 7 bases between. In germline, CDR1 is MNHEY, CDR2 SMNVEV (reference sequence). The CDR3 reads CASSFGWNQPQHF. DNA for the CDR3: TGTGCCAGCAGTTTTGGCTGGAATCAGCCCCAGCATTTT.

The V and J genes are TRBV6-1 and TRBJ2-7, with 9 bases matching TRBD1. The CDR3 runs 12 residues. CDR1 and CDR2 from the germline V gene are MNHNS and SASEGT. The V segment lost 10 bases and the J segment 4 bases; nucleotides outside the gene matches: 5. CDR3 nucleotides: TGTGCCAACTGGACAGGGGCATACGAGCAGTACTTC. This translates into CANWTGAYEQYF.

The rearrangement joins TRBV9 to TRBJ2-2; D possibly corresponds to TRBD2 (5 bases). Germline V gene lookup returns CDR1 SGDLS and CDR2 YYNGEE. CDR3 length: 14 amino acids. Trimming removed 4 bases at V and 1 base at J, with 8 bases between. The CDR3 spells CASSILENTGELFF. CDR3 DNA sequence: TGTGCCAGCAGCATACTAGAGAACACCGGGGAGCTGTTTTTT.

This clonotype was seen a few times. The genes are TRBV9 and TRBJ1-2, with 7 nucleotides matching TRBD1. Germline CDR1 SGDLS, CDR2 YYNGEE. V dropped 0 bases and J dropped 2; count of bases not matched to a gene: 7. CDR3 size: 16 residues. The CDR3 region is CASSVAFQGDNYGYTF. CDR3 nucleotide sequence: TGTGCCAGCAGCGTAGCATTCCAGGGGGACAACTATGGCTACACCTTC.

The chain has TRBV19 and TRBJ1-5; a weak D match, TRBD1 (5 bases). The CDR3 has 18 residues. Looked up from germline, CDR1 is LNHDA and CDR2 is SQIVND (reference sequence). V lost 8 bases and J 2 bases, leaving 25 bases between the germline ends. CDR3 loop: CASFWDPGGREGNQPQHF. DNA for the CDR3: TGTGCCAGTTTCTGGGACCCCGGAGGACGTGAGGGCAATCAGCCCCAGCATTTT. Complete variable domain (other parts from reference TRBV19 and TRBJ1-5): DGGITQSPKYLFRKEGQNVTLSCEQNLNHDAMYWYRQDPGQGLRLIYYSQIVNDFQKGDIAEGYSVSREKKESFPLTVTSAQKNPTAFYLCASFWDPGGREGNQPQHFGDGTRLSIL.

This clonotype has a handful of counts. The chain links TRBV5-1 to TRBJ2-7; D not certain. Germline V lookup: CDR1 SGHRS, CDR2 YFSETQ. V was pared by 0 bases and J by 7 bases, with 14 bases between. The CDR3 sequence is 14 residues long. The CDR3 spells CASSLDVYVGEQYF. The CDR3 DNA sequence: TGCGCCAGCAGCTTGGATGTTTACGTGGGGGAGCAGTACTTC.

The V and J genes are TRBV5-1 and TRBJ2-7; 10 bases fit TRBD2. This CDR3 comprises 15 residues. Germline trimming cut 1 base from V and 4 bases from J; bases unmatched to any gene: 5. From germline, CDR1 is SGHRS and CDR2 YFSETQ. CDR3 sequence reads: CASSLRTSGPYEQYF. In DNA form, the CDR3 reads TGCGCCAGCAGCTTGAGGACTAGCGGCCCATACGAGCAGTACTTC.

The chain carries TRBV6-6 and TRBJ2-3; TRBD1 agrees at 8 bases. This CDR3 is 16 amino acids long. Germline-derived CDR1 and CDR2 are MNHNY and SVGAGI (reference sequence). V lost 0 bases and J lost 3; bases outside the gene matches: 5. CDR3: CASSYSTTGDTDTQYF. In DNA form, the CDR3 reads TGTGCCAGCAGTTACTCTACGACAGGGGATACAGATACGCAGTATTTT.

This clonotype was detected a few times. This chain uses TRBV3-1 with TRBJ1-1; D is perhaps TRBD1 (5 bases). Germline lookup yields CDR1 LGHDT and CDR2 YNNKEL (reference sequence). The length of the CDR3 is 15 residues. Trimming left V 4 bases short and J 4 bases short, with 16 bases between. The CDR3 region is CASSLSGGESTEAFF. The CDR3 DNA is TGTGCCAGCAGCCTCTCGGGGGGTGAGAGCACTGAAGCTTTCTTT.

This clonotype was seen just once. At one end, the junction sequence differs from germline, possibly due to a read error. V usage is TRBV7-2 and J usage is TRBJ2-7; the match to TRBD1 covers 10 bases. The CDR3 loop spans 15 amino acids. Germline values: CDR1 SGHTA, CDR2 FQGNSA. The CDR3, as DNA: TGTGCCGGCAGCCCCACCGACAGGGGGCCCTACGAGCAGTACTTC. This translates into CAGSPTDRGPYEQYF.

This chain connects TRBV2 to TRBJ2-1; 7 bases are shared with TRBD2. CDR3 size: 15 residues. J lost 5 bases, V lost 4 bases, and 8 bases had no gene match. CDR1 and CDR2 (germline): SNHLY, FYNNEI. The CDR3 is CASSGRPSGDNEQFF. CDR3 in DNA: TGTGCCAGCAGTGGGAGGCCTAGCGGCGACAATGAGCAGTTCTTC.

The CDR3 coding sequence is TGTGCCAGCAGCTTTTCGCCCTCCCAAGAGACCCAGTACTTC. Protein product: CASSFSPSQETQYF. V and J are TRBV5-5 and TRBJ2-5; D is undetermined. V was pared by 2 bases and J by 1 base, with 9 bases between. The CDR3 runs 14 residues. Germline CDR1 SGHKS, CDR2 YYEKEE (reference sequence).

The V gene is TRBV20-1, the J gene TRBJ2-5; D possibly matches TRBD1 or TRBD2 (5 bases each). The DNA end lines up better with TRBJ2-7; the J call may be wrong. The CDR3 spans 13 residues. From germline, CDR1 is DFQATT and CDR2 SNEGSKA (reference sequence). The CDR3 region has the DNA TGCAGTGCTAGCGGGGCTGATCACTACGAGCAGTACTTC. It specifies CSASGADHYEQYF.

V is TRBV3-1 and J is TRBJ1-2; D not certain. The V end lost 3 bases, the J end lost 5 bases, and 31 bases lay between the germline ends. The germline V gene encodes CDR1 LGHDT and CDR2 YNNKEL (reference sequence). The CDR3 sequence is 20 residues long. The CDR3 sequence: CASSQGPPTAPLMGQYGYTF. The CDR3 DNA follows: TGTGCCAGCAGCCAGGGCCCCCCGACGGCCCCCCTGATGGGTCAATATGGCTACACCTTC.